This T cell receptor (beta chain) was recovered during a study of T cell changes during pregnancy in multiple sclerosis. Produced via immunoSEQ multiplex PCR; TCRdb's table is partial and in-frame only. The sample has some 20,000 clones, roughly 91% seen once. The V gene's germline CDR1 is SEHNR and CDR2 FQNEAQ (reference sequence). CDR3 length equals 17 residues. The ends lost 4 bases at V and 6 bases at J; junction bases unmatched: 8. This sequence was found in a female donor in good health, enrolled as a control in a pregnancy study. This chain connects TRBV7-9 to TRBJ2-1; 14 bases are shared with TRBD2. The source was CD4+ T cells from peripheral blood mononuclear cells, collected in the first trimester of pregnancy. The CDR3 sequence: CASSSRLAGGHSNEQFF. The CDR3 DNA is TGTGCCAGCAGCTCTAGACTAGCGGGAGGGCATAGCAATGAGCAGTTCTTC. Combining the CDR3 with reference TRBV7-9 and TRBJ2-1 gives the whole variable domain DTGVSQNPRHKITKRGQNVTFRCDPISEHNRLYWYRQTLGQGPEFLTYFQNEAQLEKSRLLSDRFSAERPKGSFSTLEIQRTEQGDSAMYLCASSSRLAGGHSNEQFFGPGTRLTVL.